A selection of T cell receptor beta chains follows, all from one sample in a study of T cells in Graves' hyperthyroidism and ophthalmopathy. TCRdb processed the multiplex PCR reads anew with MiXCR; each CDR3 protein has one entry. The sample includes roughly 400,000 distinct CDR3 sequences, approximately 14% of them seen just once. The specimen sequenced was blood. The receptors shown here come from a woman aged 18-29 years with Graves' hyperthyroidism that later progressed to Graves' ophthalmopathy. Both conserved end residues are part of each CDR3. A D gene is named only where the DNA matches it firmly. Some rows have no size entry. The others give once, few or many, or a class for an expanded clone.

>TRBD1|few|TRBV9
CASSEQGSGDYGYTF
>TRBD1|many|TRBV20-1
CSAKQGANYEQYF
>.|many|TRBV27
CASSFWGLEEQYF
>.|many|TRBV7-9
CASAGVPQETQYF
>.|many|TRBV20-1
CSASWVETQYF
>TRBD2|.|TRBV19
CASSPGSGRSQETQYF
>.|many|TRBV6-2/TRBV6-3
CASSPRGWGKFNTEAFF
>TRBD2|many|TRBV27
CASSNSGGVYNEQFF
>.|.|TRBV2
CASSGGRGSVSGRNSNQPQHF
>TRBD1|.|TRBV29-1
CSGPGQSPLHF
>TRBD2|few|TRBV4-3
CASSPSGIPYEQYF
>TRBD2|few|TRBV29-1
CSVEEGGGAYEQYF
>.|many|TRBV5-1
CASRPPGHELEQFF
>.|.|TRBV9
CASSAEGGASYNEQFF
>TRBD2|.|TRBV7-9
CASSLLAGVGIEQYF
>TRBD2|few|TRBV5-1
CASSPIGSGGSWDEQFF
>TRBD2|many|TRBV3-1
CASSPIAGATDTQYF
>.|many|TRBV11-2
CASGLTVSQYF
>.|few|TRBV28
CASSLIRGLSNEQFF
>.|many|TRBV5-1
CASSLYVGTGELFF
>TRBD1|.|TRBV19
CASSRDRENTEAFF
>TRBD2|few|TRBV5-1
CASSLLSGRSYNEQFF
>.|many|TRBV11-3
CASSFRFGNEQFF
>TRBD1|many|TRBV29-1
CSVNRGPSTDTQYF
>TRBD1|few|TRBV7-8
CASSLATRTGLYF
>.|few|TRBV20-1
CSARASLRRSKDEQFF
>.|many|TRBV28
CASRGDYEQYF
>TRBD1|.|TRBV24-1
CATSDAGTGRGEETQYF
>TRBD1|many|TRBV7-9
CASRTGDTGELFF
>.|.|TRBV15
CATSRDLGTMQETQYF
>TRBD1|many|TRBV12-3/TRBV12-4
CASSSTISTGFSLNYGYTF
>.|.|TRBV11-2
CASSLDPGQGSSHNDQFF
>.|many|TRBV28
CASSSGQILGNTIYF
>TRBD2|many|TRBV28
CASSFQGWASGYYEQYF
>.|.|TRBV13
CASSLEGGVEAFF
>TRBD1|few|TRBV24-1
CATSDLQAGGLQSEQFF
>.|many|TRBV5-1
CASSQDRNTGELFF
>.|many|TRBV6-2/TRBV6-3
CASSSRNTEAFF
>TRBD2|many|TRBV20-1
CSARDLAGAYNEQFF